This TCR beta chain was documented in a study of cytomegalovirus exposure and HLA in healthy donors. In the study overall: Previous work identified roughly 120 million unique TCR beta sequences from about 179 million T cells. Findings and caveats of the study: What a later analysis showed was that several of the most significant clusters appeared linked to common viral pathogens. The authors later linked a missense DCLRE1C variant to TCR beta V- and J-gene trimming.

Points on this clone: Its antigen is still unknown.

Healthy people donating bone marrow made up the donors. PCR employed 60 Vbeta and 13 Jbeta primers. TCRdb's copy holds only in-frame clones and misses some; the assay was immunoSEQ multiplex PCR. This sample has nearly 300,000 clones, with 70% to 90% found just once. This receptor was identified in a man aged 35 to 55 in good health and CMV-seropositive. The material sequenced was PBMCs.

This CDR3 reads CASSVVPGGETQYF. The CDR3 DNA is TGTGCCAGCAGCGTAGTGCCGGGAGGGGAGACCCAGTACTTC. V usage is TRBV9 and J usage is TRBJ2-5; 8 bases agree with TRBD2. The CDR3 is made up of 14 amino acids. The germline V gene encodes CDR1 SGDLS and CDR2 YYNGEE. V lost 0 bases and J lost 5; bases outside the gene matches: 3.